The TCR beta chain described here comes from a study of blood T cell repertoires in COVID-19. Whole-study context: Acute and convalescent COVID-19 specimens originated in the United States, Italy and Spain. PBMCs, B-cell-depleted T cells, or T cells provided the cDNA or gDNA that made up the material.

The ends were cut back, 0 bases at V and 1 base at J, with 9 bases in the middle. The CDR3 loop spans 15 amino acids. From germline, CDR1 is LGHNA and CDR2 YNFKEQ. The authors' processing: Scientists estimated how many nucleated cells there were by amplifying reference gene primers. Method: immunoSEQ multiplex PCR; TCRdb's copy keeps in-frame clones and lacks some. That table is the source of V, J and clone size, and D and trimming were worked out from the DNA. This table has tens of thousands of clones, about nine tenths appearing once. The clonotype originates from a man in his forties or fifties with active COVID-19. Sample: peripheral blood. The genes are TRBV4-2 and TRBJ1-2; D is possibly TRBD1 (5 bases). The CDR3, as DNA: TGTGCCAGCAGCCAAGATCGACAGAATAACTATGGCTACACCTTC. Protein sequence: CASSQDRQNNYGYTF.